The 7 T cell receptor beta chains reported below all come from one sample, sequenced in a study of shared clonotypes between healthy human individuals (dated by TCRdb to the early 2020s). The receptor library was made with the immunoSEQ multiplex PCR assay. The table was pulled from immuneACCESS by TCRdb, which kept in-frame rearrangements only. Such tables lose some clones; where checked, under half of the loss comes from unresolved V genes, and the rest has no known cause. Counted in this sample were some 2.4 million clones; 93% of them appeared once. The ten largest make up more than 0.35% of the sample. The sequencing sample was made of naive CD4+ T cells from PBMCs. Taken with the paper, the label for cell subset or site translates to: CD45RA+ positively selected. All receptors derive from a man younger than 35 in good health. Some clones in this sample may be carry-over from other donors' samples.

The V and J genes are TRBV5-5 and TRBJ2-5; D might be TRBD1 (6 bases). Germline assignment: CDR1 SGHKS and CDR2 YYEKEE (reference sequence). V dropped 4 bases and J dropped 2 bases, with 15 bases sitting between them. The CDR3 covers 15 residues. The CDR3 region has the DNA TGTGCCAGCAGCCCTGGCACAGGGAGACAAGAGACCCAGTACTTC. The encoded protein is CASSPGTGRQETQYF.

This clone was seen a single time. V gene TRBV19 combines with J gene TRBJ2-4; TRBD1 aligns across 10 bases. The germline V gene has CDR1 LNHDA and CDR2 SQIVND (reference sequence). The CDR3 covers 15 residues. Germline trimming cut 3 bases from V and 9 bases from J; bases unmatched to any gene: 8. The DNA of the CDR3 is TGTGCCAGTAGTATGGTGGGACAGGGGCGGGGCATTCAGTACTTC. This sequence encodes CASSMVGQGRGIQYF.

This clone occurred a few times. Other nucleotide sequences in the sample specify the same CDR3. This chain uses TRBV6-6 with TRBJ2-7; 7 bases are shared with TRBD1. CDR1 and CDR2 (germline): MNHNY, SVGAGI (reference sequence). V dropped 8 bases and J dropped 1; count of bases not matched to a gene: 8. This CDR3 has 14 residues. DNA for the CDR3: TGTGCCAGCTCCAACCGGGACAGATCCTACGAGCAGTACTTC. Translating gives CASSNRDRSYEQYF.

Concerning this clone: Other nucleotide sequences in the sample specify the same CDR3. The CDR3 DNA follows: TGTGCCAGCAGCCCCCCGCGACAGAACACCGGGGAGCTGTTTTTT. This codes for CASSPPRQNTGELFF. This chain connects TRBV28 to TRBJ2-2; no reliable D call. The germline gives CDR1 MDHEN, CDR2 SYDVKM. V lost 6 bases and J lost 1, with 12 bases in between. The CDR3 totals 15 residues. Using reference TRBV28 and TRBJ2-2 for the parts outside the CDR3, the full variable domain is DVKVTQSSRYLVKRTGEKVFLECVQDMDHENMFWYRQDPGLGLRLIYFSYDVKMKEKGDIPEGYSVSREKKERFSLILESASTNQTSMYLCASSPPRQNTGELFFGEGSRLTVL.

This clone was counted once. This sequence joins TRBV27 and TRBJ1-2; 9 bases are shared with TRBD1. V lost 6 bases to trimming and J lost 14 bases; unmatched junction nucleotides: 22. The CDR3 extends over 16 amino acids. Germline lookup yields CDR1 MNHEY and CDR2 SMNVEV (reference sequence). CDR3 bases: TGTGCCAGCAGCTTCTTCCCGACCGGGACAGGGAGGGGTAGTACCTTC. The encoded protein is CASSFFPTGTGRGSTF.

On this clone itself: Other DNA sequences within the sample encode an identical CDR3. The chain is built from TRBV28 and TRBJ2-6; D not resolved. Germline lookup yields CDR1 MDHEN and CDR2 SYDVKM. The CDR3 covers 14 residues. V lost 6 bases, J lost 0 bases, and 6 bases lay in between. Here the CDR3 DNA reads TGTGCCAGCAGCAGAAGCTCTGGGGCCAACGTCCTGACTTTC. Protein product: CASSRSSGANVLTF.

The chain is built from TRBV7-2 and TRBJ2-5; no definite D call. The V and J ends lost 5 bases and 5 bases respectively, with 12 bases between them. The length of the CDR3 is 13 residues. The germline V gene has CDR1 SGHTA and CDR2 FQGNSA. The CDR3 coding sequence is TGTGCCAGCAGCCCCCAAATCGGGGAGACCCAGTACTTC. Its translation is CASSPQIGETQYF.